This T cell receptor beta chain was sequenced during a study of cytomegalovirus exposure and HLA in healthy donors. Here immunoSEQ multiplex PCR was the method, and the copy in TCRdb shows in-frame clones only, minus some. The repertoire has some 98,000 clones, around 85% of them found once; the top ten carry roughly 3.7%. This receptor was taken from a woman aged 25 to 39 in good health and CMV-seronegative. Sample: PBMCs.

The CDR3 DNA reads as TGTGCCAGCAGCTCTAGCGGGAGGTACAATGAGCAGTTCTTC. Translating gives CASSSSGRYNEQFF. This chain connects TRBV6-1 to TRBJ2-1; 11 bases match TRBD2. V shed 6 bases, J shed 4 bases, and the junction held 2 bases outside the gene matches. CDR3 length: 14 amino acids. Germline loops: CDR1 MNHNS, CDR2 SASEGT.